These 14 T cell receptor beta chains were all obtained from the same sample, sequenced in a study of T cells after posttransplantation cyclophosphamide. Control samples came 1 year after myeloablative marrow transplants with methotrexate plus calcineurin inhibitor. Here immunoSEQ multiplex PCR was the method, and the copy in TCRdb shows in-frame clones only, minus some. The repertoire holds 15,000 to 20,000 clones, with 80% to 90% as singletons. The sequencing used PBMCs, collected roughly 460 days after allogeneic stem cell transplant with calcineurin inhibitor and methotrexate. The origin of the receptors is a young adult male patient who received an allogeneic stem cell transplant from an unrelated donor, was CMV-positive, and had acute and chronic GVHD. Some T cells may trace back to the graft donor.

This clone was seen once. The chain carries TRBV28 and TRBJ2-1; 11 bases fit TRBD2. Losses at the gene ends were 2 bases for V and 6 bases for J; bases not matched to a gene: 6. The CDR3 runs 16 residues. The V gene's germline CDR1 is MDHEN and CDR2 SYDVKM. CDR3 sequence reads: CASSLVTSGATNEQFF. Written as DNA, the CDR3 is TGTGCCAGCAGTTTAGTGACTAGCGGGGCGACCAATGAGCAGTTCTTC.

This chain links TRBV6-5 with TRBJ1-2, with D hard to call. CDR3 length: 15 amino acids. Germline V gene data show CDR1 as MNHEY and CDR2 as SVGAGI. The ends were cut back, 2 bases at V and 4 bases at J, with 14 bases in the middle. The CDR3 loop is CASSYGSEAAYGYTF. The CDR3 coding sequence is TGTGCCAGCAGTTACGGGTCCGAAGCGGCCTATGGCTACACCTTC.

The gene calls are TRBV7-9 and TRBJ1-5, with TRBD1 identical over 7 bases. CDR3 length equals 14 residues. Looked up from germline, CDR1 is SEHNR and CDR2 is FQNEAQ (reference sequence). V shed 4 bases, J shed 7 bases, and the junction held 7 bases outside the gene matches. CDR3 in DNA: TGTGCCAGCAGCTCAACGACAGGGCAACAGCCCCAGCATTTT. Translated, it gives CASSSTTGQQPQHF.

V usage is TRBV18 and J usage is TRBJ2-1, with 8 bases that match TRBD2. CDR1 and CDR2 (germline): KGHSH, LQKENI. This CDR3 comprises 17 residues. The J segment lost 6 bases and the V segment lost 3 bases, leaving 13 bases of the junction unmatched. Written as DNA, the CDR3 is TGTGCCAGCTCACCTGGCTTAAGCGCGACTAGCGCCAATGAGCAGTTCTTC. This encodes CASSPGLSATSANEQFF.

DNA for the CDR3: TGTGCCAGTAGTAACAGGGGGCGGGAGACTGAAGCTTTCTTT. It codes for CASSNRGRETEAFF. This chain links TRBV19 with TRBJ1-1, with 9 nucleotides matching TRBD1. CDR1 and CDR2 (germline): LNHDA, SQIVND (reference sequence). Trimming cost V 4 bases and J 5 bases; bases outside gene matches: 5. The CDR3 extends over 14 amino acids. Together with reference TRBV19 and TRBJ1-1, the CDR3 gives the full variable domain: DGGITQSPKYLFRKEGQNVTLSCEQNLNHDAMYWYRQDPGQGLRLIYYSQIVNDFQKGDIAEGYSVSREKKESFPLTVTSAQKNPTAFYLCASSNRGRETEAFFGQGTRLTVV.

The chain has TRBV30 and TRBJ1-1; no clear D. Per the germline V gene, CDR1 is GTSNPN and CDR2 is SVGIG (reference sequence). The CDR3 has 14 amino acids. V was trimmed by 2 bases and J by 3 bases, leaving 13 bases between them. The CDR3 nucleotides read TGTGCCTGGAGTCGAGAACTTACGGACACTGAAGCTTTCTTT. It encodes CAWSRELTDTEAFF.

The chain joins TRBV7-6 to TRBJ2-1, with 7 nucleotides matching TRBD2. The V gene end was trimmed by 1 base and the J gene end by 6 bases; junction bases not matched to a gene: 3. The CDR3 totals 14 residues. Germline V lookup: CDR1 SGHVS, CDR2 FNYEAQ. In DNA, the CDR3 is TGTGCCAGCAGCTTAGGACTAGCCCGCAATGAGCAGTTCTTC. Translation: CASSLGLARNEQFF.

CDR3 region: CASSDGGGWPQHF. The CDR3, as DNA: TGTGCCAGCAGTGATGGGGGGGGGTGGCCCCAGCATTTT. This chain links TRBV2 with TRBJ1-5, with TRBD1 as a possible D gene (5 bases). Trimming took off 3 bases at V and 9 bases at J, with 12 bases between the two ends. Looked up from germline, CDR1 is SNHLY and CDR2 is FYNNEI. The CDR3 has 13 amino acids.

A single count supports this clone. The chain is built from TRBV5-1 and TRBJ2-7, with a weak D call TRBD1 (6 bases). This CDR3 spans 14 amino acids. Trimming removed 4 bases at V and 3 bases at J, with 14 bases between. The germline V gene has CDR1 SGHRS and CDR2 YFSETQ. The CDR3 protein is CASSPDSRSYEQYF. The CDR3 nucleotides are TGCGCCAGCAGCCCGGACAGCAGGAGCTACGAGCAGTACTTC. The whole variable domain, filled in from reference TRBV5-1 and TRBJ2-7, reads KAGVTQTPRYLIKTRGQQVTLSCSPISGHRSVSWYQQTPGQGLQFLFEYFSETQRNKGNFPGRFSGRQFSNSRSEMNVSTLELGDSALYLCASSPDSRSYEQYFGPGTRLTVT.

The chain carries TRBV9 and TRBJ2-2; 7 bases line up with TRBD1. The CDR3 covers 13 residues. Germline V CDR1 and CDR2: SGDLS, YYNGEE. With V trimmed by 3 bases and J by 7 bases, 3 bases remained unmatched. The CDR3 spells CASSGQGSGELFF. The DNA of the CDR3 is TGTGCCAGCAGCGGACAGGGTAGCGGGGAGCTGTTTTTT.

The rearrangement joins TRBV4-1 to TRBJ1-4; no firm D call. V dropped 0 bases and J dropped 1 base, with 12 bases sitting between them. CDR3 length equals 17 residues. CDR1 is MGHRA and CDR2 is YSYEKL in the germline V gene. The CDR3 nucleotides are TGCGCCAGCAGCCAAGATCCCCCCGAGGGAACTAATGAAAAACTGTTTTTT. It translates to CASSQDPPEGTNEKLFF.

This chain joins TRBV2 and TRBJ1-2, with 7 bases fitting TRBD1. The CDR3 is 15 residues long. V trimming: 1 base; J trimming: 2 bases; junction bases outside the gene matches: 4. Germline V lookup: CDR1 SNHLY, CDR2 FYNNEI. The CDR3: CASSEGSGGNYGYTF. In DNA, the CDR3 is TGTGCCAGCAGTGAAGGTTCAGGGGGAAACTATGGCTACACCTTC.

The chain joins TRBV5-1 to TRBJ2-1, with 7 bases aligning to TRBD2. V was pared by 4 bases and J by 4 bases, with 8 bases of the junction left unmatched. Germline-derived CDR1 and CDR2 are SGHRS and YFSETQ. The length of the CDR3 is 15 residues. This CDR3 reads CASSPRDYNYNEQFF. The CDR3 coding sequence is TGCGCCAGCAGCCCCCGGGACTATAATTACAATGAGCAGTTCTTC.

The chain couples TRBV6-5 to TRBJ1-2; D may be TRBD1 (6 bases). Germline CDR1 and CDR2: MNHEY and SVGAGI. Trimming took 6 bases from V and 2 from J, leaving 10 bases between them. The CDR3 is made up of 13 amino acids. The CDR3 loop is CASREGGNYGYTF. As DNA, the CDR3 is TGTGCCAGCAGGGAGGGGGGGAACTATGGCTACACCTTC.